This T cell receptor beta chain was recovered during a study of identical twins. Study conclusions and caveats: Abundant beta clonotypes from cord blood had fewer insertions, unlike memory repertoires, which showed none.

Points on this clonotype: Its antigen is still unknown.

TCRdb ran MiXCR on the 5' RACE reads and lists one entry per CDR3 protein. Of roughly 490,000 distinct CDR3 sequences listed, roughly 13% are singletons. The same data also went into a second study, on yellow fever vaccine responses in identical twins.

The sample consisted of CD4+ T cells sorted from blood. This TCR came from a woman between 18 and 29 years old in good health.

The CDR3 sequence: CASSLSGEASETQYF. The CDR3 nucleotides are TGTGCCAGCAGTTTATCTGGGGAAGCATCCGAGACCCAGTACTTC. V and J are TRBV28 and TRBJ2-5; no reliable D call. CDR1 and CDR2 (germline): MDHEN, SYDVKM. V lost 1 base and J lost 5, with 14 bases in between. This CDR3 comprises 15 residues.